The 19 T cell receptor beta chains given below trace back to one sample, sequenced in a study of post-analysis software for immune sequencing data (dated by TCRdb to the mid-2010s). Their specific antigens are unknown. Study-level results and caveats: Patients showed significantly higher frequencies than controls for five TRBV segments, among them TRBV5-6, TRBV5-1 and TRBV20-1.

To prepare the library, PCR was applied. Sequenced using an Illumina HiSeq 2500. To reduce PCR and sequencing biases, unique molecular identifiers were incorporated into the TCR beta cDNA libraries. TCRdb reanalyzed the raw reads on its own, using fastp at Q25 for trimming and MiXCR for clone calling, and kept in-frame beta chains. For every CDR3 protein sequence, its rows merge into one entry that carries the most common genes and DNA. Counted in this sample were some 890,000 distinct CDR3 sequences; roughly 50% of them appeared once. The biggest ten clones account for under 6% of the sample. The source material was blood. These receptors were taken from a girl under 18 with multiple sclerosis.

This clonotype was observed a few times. The CDR3 reads CASRRSRSGVYNEQFF. The CDR3 DNA is TGTGCCAGCAGAAGGAGCCGCAGCGGGGTTTACAATGAGCAGTTCTTC. The rearrangement joins TRBV2 to TRBJ2-1; the match to TRBD2 covers 7 bases. The CDR3 length is 16 residues. Germline V gene lookup returns CDR1 SNHLY and CDR2 FYNNEI. The V gene end was trimmed by 6 bases and the J gene end by 4 bases; junction bases not matched to a gene: 12.

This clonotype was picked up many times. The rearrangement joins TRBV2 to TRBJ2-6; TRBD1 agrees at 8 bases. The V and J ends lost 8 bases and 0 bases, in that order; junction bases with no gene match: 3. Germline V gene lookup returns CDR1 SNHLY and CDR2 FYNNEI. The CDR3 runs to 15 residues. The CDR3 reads CASGGQVSGANVLTF. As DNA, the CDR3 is TGTGCCAGCGGGGGACAGGTCTCTGGGGCCAACGTCCTGACTTTC. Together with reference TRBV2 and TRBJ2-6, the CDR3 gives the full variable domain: EPEVTQTPSHQVTQMGQEVILRCVPISNHLYFYWYRQILGQKVEFLVSFYNNEISEKSEIFDDQFSVERPDGSNFTLKIRSTKLEDSAMYFCASGGQVSGANVLTFGAGSRLTVL.

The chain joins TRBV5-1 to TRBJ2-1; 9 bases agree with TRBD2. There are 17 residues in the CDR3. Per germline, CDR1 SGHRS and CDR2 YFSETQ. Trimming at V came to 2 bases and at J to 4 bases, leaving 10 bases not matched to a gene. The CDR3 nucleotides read TGCGCCAGCAGCTTAAGAGCCAGGACTAGCGTATACAATGAGCAGTTCTTC. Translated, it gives CASSLRARTSVYNEQFF.

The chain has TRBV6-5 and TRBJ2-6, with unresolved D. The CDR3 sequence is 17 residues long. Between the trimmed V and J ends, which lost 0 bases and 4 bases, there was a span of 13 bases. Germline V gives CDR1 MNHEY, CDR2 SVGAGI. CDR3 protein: CASSYSKWGRGANVLTF. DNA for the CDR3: TGTGCCAGCAGTTACTCGAAGTGGGGTCGCGGGGCCAACGTCCTGACTTTC.

CDR3 residues: CASSQDGPPDTQYF. CDR3 bases: TGTGCCAGCAGCCAAGATGGCCCGCCAGATACGCAGTATTTT. The chain joins TRBV14 to TRBJ2-3; D is unclear. This CDR3 has 14 amino acids. CDR1 is SGHDN and CDR2 is FVKESK in the germline V gene. The V and J ends lost 0 bases and 4 bases respectively, with 8 bases between them.

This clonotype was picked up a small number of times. The CDR3 DNA reads as TGCGCCAGCAGCTTGGCGCGGGAGGGAACCTACGAGCAGTACTTC. Its protein product is CASSLAREGTYEQYF. V usage is TRBV5-1 and J usage is TRBJ2-7; 9 bases match TRBD2. V trimming: 0 bases; J trimming: 2 bases; junction bases outside the gene matches: 3. Germline V gene lookup returns CDR1 SGHRS and CDR2 YFSETQ. This CDR3 is built from 15 residues.

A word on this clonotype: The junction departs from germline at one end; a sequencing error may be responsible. The CDR3: CAGSFEDGYTF. CDR3 DNA: TGTGCCGGCAGCTTTGAGGATGGCTACACCTTC. V and J are TRBV7-9 and TRBJ1-2, with unresolved D. The CDR3 runs 11 residues. CDR1 and CDR2 (germline): SEHNR, FQNEAQ (reference sequence).

The CDR3 reads CSARAGPETQYF. DNA for the CDR3: TGCAGTGCTAGAGCAGGGCCGGAGACCCAGTACTTC. The gene calls are TRBV20-1 and TRBJ2-5; D might be TRBD1 (5 bases). The germline V gene has CDR1 DFQATT and CDR2 SNEGSKA (reference sequence). The CDR3 length is 12 residues. Trimming pared 1 base from V and 5 bases from J, leaving 8 bases between.

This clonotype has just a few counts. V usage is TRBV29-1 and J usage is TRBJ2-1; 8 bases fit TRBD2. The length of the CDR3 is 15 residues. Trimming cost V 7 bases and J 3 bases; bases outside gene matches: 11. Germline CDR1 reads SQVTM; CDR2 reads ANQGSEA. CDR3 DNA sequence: TGCAGCGCCCTGGGGCTAGCGGGTAGCTACAATGAGCAGTTCTTC. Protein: CSALGLAGSYNEQFF.

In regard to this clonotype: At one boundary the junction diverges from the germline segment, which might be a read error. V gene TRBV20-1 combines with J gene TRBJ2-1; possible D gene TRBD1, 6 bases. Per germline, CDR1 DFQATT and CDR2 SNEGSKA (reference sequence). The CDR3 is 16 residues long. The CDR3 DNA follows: TGCAGTGCCCAATCTCCCAGGGGCCAGAGATACACTGAGCAGTTCTTC. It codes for CSAQSPRGQRYTEQFF.

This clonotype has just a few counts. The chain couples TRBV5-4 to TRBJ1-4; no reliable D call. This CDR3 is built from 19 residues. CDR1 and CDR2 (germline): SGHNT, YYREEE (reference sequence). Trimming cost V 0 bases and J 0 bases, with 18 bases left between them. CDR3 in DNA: TGTGCCAGCAGCTTGGGCCGAGGGAGGATGGTCCCAACTAATGAAAAACTGTTTTTT. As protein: CASSLGRGRMVPTNEKLFF. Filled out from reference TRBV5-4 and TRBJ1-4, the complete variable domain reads ETGVTQSPTHLIKTRGQQVTLRCSSQSGHNTVSWYQQALGQGPQFIFQYYREEENGRGNFPPRFSGLQFPNYSSELNVNALELDDSALYLCASSLGRGRMVPTNEKLFFGSGTQLSVL.

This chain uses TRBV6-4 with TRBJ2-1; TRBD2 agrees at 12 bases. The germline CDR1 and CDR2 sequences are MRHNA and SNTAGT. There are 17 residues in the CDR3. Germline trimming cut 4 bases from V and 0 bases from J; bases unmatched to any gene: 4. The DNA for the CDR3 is TGTGCCAGCAGTGGGACTAGCGGGACGCGCTCCTACAATGAGCAGTTCTTC. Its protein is CASSGTSGTRSYNEQFF.

CDR3 bases: TGTGCCAGCAGTGCGGGACTAGCGGGAGTGGGCGATGAGCAGTTCTTC. Amino acids: CASSAGLAGVGDEQFF. The chain has TRBV2 and TRBJ2-1; 14 bases are shared with TRBD2. Germline V CDR1 and CDR2: SNHLY, FYNNEI. J gave up 8 bases and V 4 bases, and 7 bases lay outside the gene matches. This CDR3 has 16 amino acids.

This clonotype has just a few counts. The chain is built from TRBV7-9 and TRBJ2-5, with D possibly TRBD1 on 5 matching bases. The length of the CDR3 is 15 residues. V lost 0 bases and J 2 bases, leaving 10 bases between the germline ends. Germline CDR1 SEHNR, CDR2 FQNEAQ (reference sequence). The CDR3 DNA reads TGTGCCAGCAGCTTAGCCTGGCCAGGGCAAGAGACCCAGTACTTC. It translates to CASSLAWPGQETQYF.

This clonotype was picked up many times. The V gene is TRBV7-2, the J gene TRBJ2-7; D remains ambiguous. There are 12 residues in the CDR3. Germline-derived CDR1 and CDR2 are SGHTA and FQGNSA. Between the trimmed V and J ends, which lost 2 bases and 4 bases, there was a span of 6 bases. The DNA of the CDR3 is TGTGCCAGCAGCTTAACCTCATACGAGCAGTACTTC. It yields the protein CASSLTSYEQYF.

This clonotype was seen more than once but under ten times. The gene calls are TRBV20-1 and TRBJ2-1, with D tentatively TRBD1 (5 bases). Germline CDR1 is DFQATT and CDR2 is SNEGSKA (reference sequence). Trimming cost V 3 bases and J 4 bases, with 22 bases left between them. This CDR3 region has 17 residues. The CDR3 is CSARGLVEGALYNEQFF. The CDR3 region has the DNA TGCAGTGCTAGGGGCCTCGTCGAAGGGGCGCTGTACAATGAGCAGTTCTTC.

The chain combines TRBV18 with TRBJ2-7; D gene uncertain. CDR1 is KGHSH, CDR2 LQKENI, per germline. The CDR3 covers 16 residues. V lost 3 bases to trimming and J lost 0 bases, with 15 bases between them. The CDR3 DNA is TGTGCCAGCTCACCCGGACCCGGCAGGAGCTCCTACGAGCAGTACTTC. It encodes CASSPGPGRSSYEQYF.

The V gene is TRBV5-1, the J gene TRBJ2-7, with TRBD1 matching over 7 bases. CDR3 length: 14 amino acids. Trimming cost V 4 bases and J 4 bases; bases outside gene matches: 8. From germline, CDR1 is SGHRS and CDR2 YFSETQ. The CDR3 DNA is TGCGCCAGCAGCATTTACGGGACAGCGTACGAGCAGTACTTC. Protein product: CASSIYGTAYEQYF.

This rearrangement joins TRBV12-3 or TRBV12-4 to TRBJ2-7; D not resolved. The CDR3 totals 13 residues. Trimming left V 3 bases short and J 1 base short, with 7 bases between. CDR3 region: CASSFSASYEQYF. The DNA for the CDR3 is TGTGCCAGCAGTTTTTCCGCGTCCTACGAGCAGTACTTC.